These T cell receptor beta chains were read from a single sample in a study of blood T cells in healthy people across ages. TCRdb ran MiXCR on the 5' RACE reads and lists one entry per CDR3 protein. The sample contains hundreds of thousands of distinct CDR3 sequences, 35% to 40% of which appear only once. The material sequenced was blood. These receptors all come from a man between 18 and 29 years old in good health. Each CDR3 is given with its conserved first and last residue. A D gene is named only where the DNA matches it firmly. Clone size is stated in some rows and not others, as once, few, many or a class when expanded.

size: NA
J: TRBJ1-5
D: TRBD1
V: TRBV12-3/TRBV12-4
CDR3: CASSWDSWNQPQHF
DNA: TGTGCCAGCAGCTGGGACAGCTGGAATCAGCCCCAGCATTTT

size: NA
J: TRBJ2-1
D: NA
V: TRBV6-5
CDR3: CASSYSGYEQFF
DNA: TGTGCCAGCAGTTACTCCGGGTATGAGCAGTTCTTC

size: few
J: TRBJ1-4
D: NA
V: TRBV20-1
CDR3: CSAPDRKDLTNEKLFF
DNA: TGCAGTGCACCCGACAGGAAGGACTTAACTAATGAAAAACTGTTTTTT

size: NA
J: TRBJ2-2
D: TRBD1
V: TRBV20-1
CDR3: CSARDLQGARGELFF
DNA: TGCAGTGCTAGAGATCTCCAGGGGGCGAGAGGGGAGCTGTTTTTT

size: NA
J: TRBJ1-1
D: TRBD1
V: TRBV29-1
CDR3: CSVGDRELYTEAFF
DNA: TGCAGCGTTGGGGACAGGGAGCTATACACTGAAGCTTTCTTT

size: NA
J: TRBJ2-3
D: NA
V: TRBV5-6
CDR3: CASSLAGPRTQYF
DNA: TGTGCCAGCAGCTTGGCGGGACCCCGTACGCAGTATTTT

size: few
J: TRBJ2-5
D: NA
V: TRBV7-8
CDR3: CASSRSGTNYNEQYF
DNA: TGTGCCAGCAGCCGGTCCGGGACAAACTACAATGAGCAGTACTTC

size: NA
J: TRBJ2-1
D: TRBD1
V: TRBV2
CDR3: CASFPGQGDDEQFF
DNA: TGTGCCAGCTTCCCGGGACAGGGGGACGATGAGCAGTTCTTC

size: few
J: TRBJ2-7
D: TRBD2
V: TRBV20-1
CDR3: CSAPDGSLAGEQYF
DNA: TGCAGTGCGCCAGACGGGAGTCTAGCGGGAGAGCAGTACTTC

size: NA
J: TRBJ1-2
D: TRBD1
V: TRBV20-1
CDR3: CSARDGQGQNYGHTF
DNA: TGCAGTGCTAGAGATGGACAGGGCCAGAACTATGGCCACACCTTC

size: NA
J: TRBJ2-3
D: NA
V: TRBV29-1
CDR3: CSVARVADTQYF
DNA: TGCAGCGTGGCCCGGGTCGCAGATACGCAGTATTTT

size: NA
J: TRBJ1-2
D: TRBD1
V: TRBV30
CDR3: CAWGDRAGYTF
DNA: TGTGCCTGGGGGGACAGGGCTGGCTACACCTTC

size: many
J: TRBJ1-1
D: NA
V: TRBV7-2
CDR3: CASSLGPGHMNTEAFF
DNA: TGTGCCAGCAGCTTAGGCCCAGGACACATGAACACTGAAGCTTTCTTT

size: NA
J: TRBJ2-1
D: NA
V: TRBV30
CDR3: CAWRFQGSYEQFF
DNA: TGTGCCTGGAGATTCCAGGGATCCTACGAGCAGTTCTTC

size: NA
J: TRBJ2-3
D: NA
V: TRBV29-1
CDR3: CSVIARYTQYF
DNA: TGCAGCGTCATAGCGCGATATACGCAGTATTTT

size: NA
J: TRBJ1-5
D: TRBD1
V: TRBV20-1
CDR3: CSAKDQGASYQPQHF
DNA: TGCAGTGCTAAAGACCAGGGGGCCTCCTATCAGCCCCAGCATTTT

size: few
J: TRBJ2-1
D: NA
V: TRBV5-1
CDR3: CASSSRDSGLRNEQFF
DNA: TGCGCCAGCAGCTCCCGGGACAGCGGGTTACGCAATGAGCAGTTCTTC

size: few
J: TRBJ1-1
D: NA
V: TRBV12-3/TRBV12-4
CDR3: CASVIRGGVGTEAFF
DNA: TGTGCCAGCGTGATTCGGGGGGGGGTCGGCACTGAAGCTTTCTTT

size: NA
J: TRBJ2-2
D: TRBD1
V: TRBV9
CDR3: CASSTRTGTGRPGELFF
DNA: TGTGCCAGCAGCACGCGTACCGGGACAGGTCGGCCCGGGGAGCTGTTTTTT

size: many
J: TRBJ1-2
D: TRBD1
V: TRBV7-9
CDR3: CASSFNGQEMYGYTF
DNA: TGTGCCAGCAGCTTCAACGGACAGGAGATGTATGGCTACACCTTC

size: NA
J: TRBJ2-7
D: NA
V: TRBV7-6
CDR3: CASGLLGREQYF
DNA: TGTGCCAGCGGCTTGTTGGGACGGGAGCAGTACTTC

size: few
J: TRBJ1-2
D: NA
V: TRBV20-1
CDR3: CSARRQGDYGYTF
DNA: TGCAGTGCTAGACGGCAGGGAGACTATGGCTACACCTTC

size: few
J: TRBJ2-7
D: NA
V: TRBV29-1
CDR3: CSVVERTLSSYEQYF
DNA: TGCAGCGTTGTGGAGAGAACCTTAAGCTCCTACGAGCAGTACTTC

size: many
J: TRBJ2-3
D: NA
V: TRBV29-1
CDR3: CSVRTVYTDTQYF
DNA: TGCAGCGTTAGGACGGTCTACACAGATACGCAGTATTTT

size: NA
J: TRBJ2-1
D: NA
V: TRBV10-3
CDR3: CAISESAGGGNEQVF
DNA: TGTGCCATCAGTGAGTCTGCCGGGGGAGGCAATGAGCAGGTCTTC

size: NA
J: TRBJ1-2
D: TRBD1
V: TRBV7-2
CDR3: CASSLEGGTGRFRGYTF
DNA: TGTGCCAGCAGCTTAGAAGGGGGGACAGGGAGGTTCCGCGGCTACACCTTC

size: NA
J: TRBJ2-3
D: TRBD1
V: TRBV10-3
CDR3: CAISEKGTGVTDTQYF
DNA: TGTGCCATCAGTGAAAAGGGGACAGGGGTCACAGATACGCAGTATTTT

size: NA
J: TRBJ1-5
D: NA
V: TRBV5-1
CDR3: CASSLSGGINQPQHF
DNA: TGCGCCAGCAGCTTGAGTGGGGGAATCAATCAGCCCCAGCATTTT

size: NA
J: TRBJ2-2
D: NA
V: TRBV12-3/TRBV12-4
CDR3: CASSSGLGTGELFF
DNA: TGTGCCAGCAGTTCAGGGCTGGGCACCGGGGAGCTGTTTTTT

size: NA
J: TRBJ1-5
D: TRBD1
V: TRBV3-1
CDR3: CASSPGQRHQPQHF
DNA: TGTGCCAGCAGCCCGGGACAGAGGCATCAGCCCCAGCATTTT

size: NA
J: TRBJ2-1
D: NA
V: TRBV3-1
CDR3: CASRPDAYNEQFF
DNA: TGTGCCAGCAGGCCTGATGCGTACAATGAGCAGTTCTTC

size: NA
J: TRBJ1-5
D: TRBD1
V: TRBV7-2
CDR3: CASRGQWNQPQHF
DNA: TGTGCCAGCAGGGGACAGTGGAATCAGCCCCAGCATTTT

size: NA
J: TRBJ2-3
D: NA
V: TRBV21-1
CDR3: CASPDSPGTGLCTDTQYF
DNA: TGTGCCAGCCCGGACAGTCCCGGGACAGGGCTTTGCACAGATACGCAGTATTTT

size: few
J: TRBJ2-1
D: NA
V: TRBV29-1
CDR3: CSVLVVVTKEQFF
DNA: TGCAGCGTTTTGGTCGTGGTAACCAAGGAGCAGTTCTTC

size: NA
J: TRBJ2-3
D: NA
V: TRBV11-1
CDR3: CASSLASFEGEFSDTQYF
DNA: TGTGCCAGCAGCTTAGCGAGTTTTGAGGGCGAGTTTTCAGATACGCAGTATTTT

size: NA
J: TRBJ1-4
D: TRBD1
V: TRBV2
CDR3: CASTLRTGRTNEKLFF
DNA: TGTGCCAGCACACTTAGGACAGGGCGAACTAATGAAAAACTGTTTTTT

size: few
J: TRBJ2-4
D: NA
V: TRBV4-3
CDR3: CASSQDGSLTDIQYF
DNA: TGCGCCAGCAGCCAAGATGGATCGTTAACGGACATTCAGTACTTC

size: NA
J: TRBJ2-4
D: TRBD1
V: TRBV12-3/TRBV12-4
CDR3: CASSRGQGASGPKYF
DNA: TGTGCCAGCAGTCGGGGACAGGGGGCGAGTGGGCCCAAGTACTTC

size: NA
J: TRBJ1-2
D: NA
V: TRBV7-3
CDR3: CASSSRGGGDGYTF
DNA: TGTGCCAGCAGCTCTCGAGGCGGGGGCGATGGCTACACCTTC

size: many
J: TRBJ2-5
D: NA
V: TRBV4-2
CDR3: CASSRTLTGDTQETQYF
DNA: TGTGCCAGCAGCCGGACGCTCACCGGGGACACGCAAGAGACCCAGTACTTC

size: NA
J: TRBJ1-6
D: TRBD1
V: TRBV12-3/TRBV12-4
CDR3: CTSSRRDSYNSPLHF
DNA: TGTACCAGCAGTCGTCGGGACAGCTATAATTCACCCCTCCACTTT

size: few
J: TRBJ2-1
D: NA
V: TRBV2
CDR3: CASRVPGNNEQFF
DNA: TGTGCCAGCAGGGTTCCGGGCAACAATGAGCAGTTCTTC

size: NA
J: TRBJ2-5
D: TRBD2
V: TRBV19
CDR3: CASKGRGGHETQYF
DNA: TGTGCCAGTAAAGGGCGGGGGGGCCATGAGACCCAGTACTTC

size: NA
J: TRBJ1-5
D: NA
V: TRBV25-1
CDR3: CASSEGGKAQHF
DNA: TGTGCCAGCAGTGAGGGGGGAAAAGCCCAGCATTTT

size: many
J: TRBJ1-2
D: NA
V: TRBV20-1
CDR3: CSARTNGQFAGYTF
DNA: TGCAGTGCTAGAACTAACGGACAGTTCGCTGGCTACACCTTC

size: few
J: TRBJ1-4
D: NA
V: TRBV7-9
CDR3: CASTETDVSEKLFF
DNA: TGTGCCAGCACCGAGACAGACGTCTCGGAAAAACTGTTTTTT

size: few
J: TRBJ2-5
D: TRBD2
V: TRBV7-3
CDR3: CASSLSGGGFETQYF
DNA: TGTGCCAGCAGCTTATCTGGCGGGGGGTTTGAGACCCAGTACTTC

size: few
J: TRBJ2-5
D: TRBD1
V: TRBV20-1
CDR3: CSARDPNQPGGKSFQETQYF
DNA: TGCAGTGCTAGAGATCCCAATCAACCAGGGGGCAAGTCGTTCCAAGAGACCCAGTACTTC

size: NA
J: TRBJ1-2
D: NA
V: TRBV19
CDR3: CVSSAAGGLYGYTF
DNA: TGTGTCAGTAGTGCGGCCGGGGGACTCTATGGCTACACCTTC

size: many
J: TRBJ1-2
D: TRBD1
V: TRBV6-1
CDR3: CASSDRDRGFFNYGYTF
DNA: TGTGCCAGCAGTGACCGGGACAGGGGGTTTTTTAACTATGGCTACACCTTC

size: NA
J: TRBJ2-3
D: NA
V: TRBV5-1
CDR3: CASSVRARDTQYF
DNA: TGCGCCAGCAGCGTCCGGGCGCGAGATACGCAGTATTTT

size: NA
J: TRBJ2-7
D: NA
V: TRBV12-3/TRBV12-4
CDR3: CASRPGGRAEEQYF
DNA: TGTGCCAGCAGACCAGGGGGGCGCGCAGAAGAGCAGTACTTC

size: NA
J: TRBJ2-3
D: NA
V: TRBV5-1
CDR3: CASSQTVADTQYF
DNA: TGCGCCAGCAGCCAGACCGTCGCCGATACGCAGTATTTT

size: NA
J: TRBJ2-5
D: TRBD2
V: TRBV5-4
CDR3: CASSSTSVTWETQYF
DNA: TGTGCCAGCAGCTCCACTAGCGTTACTTGGGAGACCCAGTACTTC